The clone carrying this T cell receptor (beta chain) was counted many times. What it binds is unknown. A single record per CDR3 protein comes from TCRdb applying MiXCR to the 5' RACE reads. The sample yields about half a million distinct CDR3 sequences, about 20% seen once. This entry belongs to a study of T-cell memory formation after mild COVID-19. Study-level findings and limits: Contracting CD4+ clones were located mainly in CM and EM, and CD8+ clones in EMRA. Contracting clones from day 15 to 85 had balanced CD4/CD8; later expanders favoured CD4+. Memory sampled before infection contained some responding clones, suggesting cross-reactive memory joined.

V shed 0 bases and J shed 2 bases, with 8 bases lying between them. The CDR3 is 14 residues long. Input material: PBMCs or a T cell subset sorted from them (not recorded which). The clonotype was recovered from an adult woman who had mild COVID-19 (a few samples of this study predate the infection). Cell type and time point are not known. The chain employs TRBV12-3 or TRBV12-4 and TRBJ2-7; unclear D gene. The CDR3 coding sequence is TGTGCCAGCAGTTTAGCCCTTGGGGCCTACGAGCAGTACTTC. Translating gives CASSLALGAYEQYF.